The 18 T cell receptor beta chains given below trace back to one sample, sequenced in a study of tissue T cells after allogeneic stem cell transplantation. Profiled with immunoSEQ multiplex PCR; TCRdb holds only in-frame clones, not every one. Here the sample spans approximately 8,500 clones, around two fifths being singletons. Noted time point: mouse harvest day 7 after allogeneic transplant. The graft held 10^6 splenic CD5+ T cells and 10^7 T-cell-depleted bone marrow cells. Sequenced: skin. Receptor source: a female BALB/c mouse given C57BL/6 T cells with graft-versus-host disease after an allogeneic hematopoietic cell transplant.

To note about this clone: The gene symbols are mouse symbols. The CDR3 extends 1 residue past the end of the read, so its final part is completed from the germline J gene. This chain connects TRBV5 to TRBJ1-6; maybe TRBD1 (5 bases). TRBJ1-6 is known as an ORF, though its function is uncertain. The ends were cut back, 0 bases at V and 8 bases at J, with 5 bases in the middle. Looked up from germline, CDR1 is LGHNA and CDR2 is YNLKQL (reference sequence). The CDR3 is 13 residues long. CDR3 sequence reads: CASSQDRDSPLYF. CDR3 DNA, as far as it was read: TGTGCCAGCAGCCAAGACAGGGATTCGCCCCTCTAC.

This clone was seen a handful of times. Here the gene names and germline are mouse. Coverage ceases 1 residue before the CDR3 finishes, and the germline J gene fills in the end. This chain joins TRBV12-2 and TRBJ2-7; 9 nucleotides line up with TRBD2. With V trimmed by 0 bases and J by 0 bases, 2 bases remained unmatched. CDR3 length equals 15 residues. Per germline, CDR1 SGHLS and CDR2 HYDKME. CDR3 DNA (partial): TGTGCCAGCTCTCTCGGACTGGGGCTCTCCTATGAACAGTAC. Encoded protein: CASSLGLGLSYEQY. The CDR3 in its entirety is CASSLGLGLSYEQYF.

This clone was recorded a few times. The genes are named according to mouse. The CDR3 protein is CAWSLLGEDTQYF. CDR3 bases read: TGTGCCTGGAGTCTGTTGGGAGAAGACACCCAGTAC. The chain combines TRBV31 with TRBJ2-5, with no clear D. The missing CDR3 end, 1 residue past where the read stops, is filled in from the germline J gene. The germline V gene has CDR1 GKSSPN and CDR2 SITVG. CDR3 length: 13 residues. V shed 0 bases and J shed 4 bases, with 8 bases lying between them.

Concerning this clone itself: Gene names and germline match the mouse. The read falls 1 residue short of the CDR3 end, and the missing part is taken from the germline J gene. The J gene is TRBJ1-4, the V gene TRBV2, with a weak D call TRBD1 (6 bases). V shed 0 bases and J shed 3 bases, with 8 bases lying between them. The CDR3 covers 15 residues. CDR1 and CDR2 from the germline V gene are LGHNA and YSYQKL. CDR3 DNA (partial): TGTGCCAGCAGCCAAGAAGGGGGACCCAACGAAAGATTATTT. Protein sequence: CASSQEGGPNERLF. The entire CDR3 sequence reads CASSQEGGPNERLFF.

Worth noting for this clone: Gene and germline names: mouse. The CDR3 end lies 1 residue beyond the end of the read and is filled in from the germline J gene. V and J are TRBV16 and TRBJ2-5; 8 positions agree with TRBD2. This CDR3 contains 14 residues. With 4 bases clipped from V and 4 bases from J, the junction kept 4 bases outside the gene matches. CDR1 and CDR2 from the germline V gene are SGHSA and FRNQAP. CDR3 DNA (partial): TGTGCAAGCAGCTGGGGGGGGCGCGAAGACACCCAGTAC. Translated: CASSWGGREDTQY. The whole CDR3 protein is CASSWGGREDTQYF.

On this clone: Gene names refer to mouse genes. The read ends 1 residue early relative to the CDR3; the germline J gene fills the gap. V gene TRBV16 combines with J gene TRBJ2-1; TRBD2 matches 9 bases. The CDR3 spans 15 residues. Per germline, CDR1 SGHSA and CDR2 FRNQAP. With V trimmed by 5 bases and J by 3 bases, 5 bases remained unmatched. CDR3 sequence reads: CASSPSTGGYAEQFF. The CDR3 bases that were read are TGTGCAAGCAGCCCCTCGACTGGGGGCTATGCTGAGCAGTTC.

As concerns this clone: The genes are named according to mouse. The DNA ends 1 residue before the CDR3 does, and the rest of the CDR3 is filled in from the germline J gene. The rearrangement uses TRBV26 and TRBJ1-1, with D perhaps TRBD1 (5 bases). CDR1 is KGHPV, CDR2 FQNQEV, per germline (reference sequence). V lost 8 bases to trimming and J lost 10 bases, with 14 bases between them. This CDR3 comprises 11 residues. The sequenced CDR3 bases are TGTGCCAGCGCGGGGGGAGAGAGAGTCTTC. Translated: CASAGGERVF. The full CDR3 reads CASAGGERVFF.

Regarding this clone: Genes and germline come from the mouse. The sequenced part of the CDR3 DNA is TGTGCCAGCAGCCCAACTGGAAATACGCTCTAT. Translation: CASSPTGNTLY. The whole CDR3 protein is CASSPTGNTLYF. V usage is TRBV15 and J usage is TRBJ1-3, with no clear D. The read ends 1 residue before the CDR3 terminus; that terminus is restored from the germline J gene. Trimming removed 6 bases from V and 2 bases from J, with 5 bases in between. This CDR3 has 12 amino acids. Germline assignment: CDR1 SGHND and CDR2 FRSKSL.

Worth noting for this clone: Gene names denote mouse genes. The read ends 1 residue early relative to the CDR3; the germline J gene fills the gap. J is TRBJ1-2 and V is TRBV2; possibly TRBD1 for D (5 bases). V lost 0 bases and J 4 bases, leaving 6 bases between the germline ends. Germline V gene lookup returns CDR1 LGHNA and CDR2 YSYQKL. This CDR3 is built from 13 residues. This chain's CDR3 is CASSQERGSDYTF. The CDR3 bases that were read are TGTGCCAGCAGCCAAGAAAGGGGCTCCGACTACACC.

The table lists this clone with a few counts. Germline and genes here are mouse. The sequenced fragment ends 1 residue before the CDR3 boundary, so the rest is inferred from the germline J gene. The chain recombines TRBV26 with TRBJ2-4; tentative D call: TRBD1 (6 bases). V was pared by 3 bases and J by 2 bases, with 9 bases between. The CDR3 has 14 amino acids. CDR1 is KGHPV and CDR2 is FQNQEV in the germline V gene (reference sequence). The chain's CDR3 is CASSLGTHQNTLYF. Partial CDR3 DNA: TGTGCCAGCAGTCTTGGGACACATCAAAACACCTTGTAC.

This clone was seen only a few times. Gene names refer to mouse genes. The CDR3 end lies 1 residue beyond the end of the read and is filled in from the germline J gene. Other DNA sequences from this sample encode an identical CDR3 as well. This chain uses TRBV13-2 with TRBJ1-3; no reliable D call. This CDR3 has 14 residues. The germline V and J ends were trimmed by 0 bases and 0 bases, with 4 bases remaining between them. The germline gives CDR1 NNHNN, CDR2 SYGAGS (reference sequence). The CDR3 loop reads CASGDAYSGNTLYF. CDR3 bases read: TGTGCCAGCGGTGATGCGTATTCTGGAAATACGCTCTAT.

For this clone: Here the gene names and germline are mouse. Incomplete CDR3 DNA: TGTGCCAGCAGTCTGCTGGGGGGGGACACCCAGTAC. Amino acid sequence: CASSLLGGDTQY. The whole CDR3 protein is CASSLLGGDTQYF. The chain carries TRBV26 and TRBJ2-5, with 9 bases fitting TRBD2. Coverage ceases 1 residue before the CDR3 finishes, and the germline J gene fills in the end. The CDR3 runs 13 residues. Germline V gene data show CDR1 as KGHPV and CDR2 as FQNQEV (reference sequence). The V gene end was trimmed by 2 bases and the J gene end by 6 bases; junction bases not matched to a gene: 0.

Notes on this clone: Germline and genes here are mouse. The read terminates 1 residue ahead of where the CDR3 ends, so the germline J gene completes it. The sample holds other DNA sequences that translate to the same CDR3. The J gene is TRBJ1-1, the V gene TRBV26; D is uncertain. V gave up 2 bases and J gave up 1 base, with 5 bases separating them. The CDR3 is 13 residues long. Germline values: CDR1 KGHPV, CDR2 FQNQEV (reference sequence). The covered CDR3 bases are TGTGCCAGCAGTCTGAGGCAAAACACAGAAGTCTTC. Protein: CASSLRQNTEVF. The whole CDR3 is CASSLRQNTEVFF.

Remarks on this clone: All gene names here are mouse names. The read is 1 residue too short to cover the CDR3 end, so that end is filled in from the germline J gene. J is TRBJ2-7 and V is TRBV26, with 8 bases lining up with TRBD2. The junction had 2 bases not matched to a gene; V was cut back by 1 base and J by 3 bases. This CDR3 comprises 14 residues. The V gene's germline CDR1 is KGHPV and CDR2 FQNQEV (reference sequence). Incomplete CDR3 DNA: TGTGCCAGCAGTCTGTTGGGGGGGTTCTATGAACAGTAC. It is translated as CASSLLGGFYEQY. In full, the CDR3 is CASSLLGGFYEQYF.

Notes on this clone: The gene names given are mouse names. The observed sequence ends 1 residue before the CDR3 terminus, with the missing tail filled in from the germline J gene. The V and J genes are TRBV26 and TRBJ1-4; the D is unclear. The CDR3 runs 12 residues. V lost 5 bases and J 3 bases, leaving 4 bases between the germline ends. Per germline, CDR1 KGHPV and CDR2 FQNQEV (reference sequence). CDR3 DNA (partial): TGTGCCAGCAGTGACACCAACGAAAGATTATTT. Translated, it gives CASSDTNERLF. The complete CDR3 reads CASSDTNERLFF.

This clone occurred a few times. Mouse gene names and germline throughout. The CDR3 reads CASSLTGNTGQLYF. The sequenced part of the CDR3 DNA is TGTGCCAGCAGTCTGACAGGGAACACCGGGCAGCTCTAC. V usage is TRBV26 and J usage is TRBJ2-2, with D possibly TRBD1 on 6 matching bases. The read terminates 1 residue before the CDR3 end, so the remaining end is supplied by the germline J gene. The V and J ends lost 2 bases and 2 bases respectively, with 6 bases between them. The CDR3 has 14 amino acids. In germline, CDR1 is KGHPV, CDR2 FQNQEV (reference sequence).

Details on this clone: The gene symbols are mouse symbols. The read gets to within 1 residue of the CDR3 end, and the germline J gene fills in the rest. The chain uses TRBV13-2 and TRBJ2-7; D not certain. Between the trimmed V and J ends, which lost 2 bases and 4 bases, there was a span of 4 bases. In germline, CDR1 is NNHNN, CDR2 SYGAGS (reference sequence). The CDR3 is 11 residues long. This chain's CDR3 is CASGEGYEQYF. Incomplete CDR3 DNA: TGTGCCAGCGGTGAAGGGTATGAACAGTAC.

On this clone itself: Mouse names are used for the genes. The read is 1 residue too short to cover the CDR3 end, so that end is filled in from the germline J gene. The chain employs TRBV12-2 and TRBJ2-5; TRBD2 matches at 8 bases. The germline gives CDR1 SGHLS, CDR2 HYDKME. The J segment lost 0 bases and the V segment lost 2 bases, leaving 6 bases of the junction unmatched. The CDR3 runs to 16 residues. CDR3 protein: CASSPDWGPNQDTQYF. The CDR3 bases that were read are TGTGCCAGCTCTCCAGACTGGGGCCCTAACCAAGACACCCAGTAC.